The 29 T cell receptor beta chains below were found in one sample sequenced in a study of T-cell memory formation after mild COVID-19. MiXCR, applied by TCRdb to the 5' RACE reads, yields one record per CDR3 protein. The repertoire holds approximately 290,000 distinct CDR3 sequences, 15% to 20% seen once, with 20% to 25% in the top ten. The sample consisted of PBMCs or a T cell subset sorted from them (not recorded which). The receptor set was obtained from a man aged 18 to 29 who had mild COVID-19 (a few samples of this study predate the infection). Cell type and time point are not known.

This clonotype was counted only a few times. The gene calls are TRBV3-1 and TRBJ1-5; TRBD1 might be the D (6 bases). The CDR3 covers 13 residues. The V end lost 3 bases, the J end lost 6 bases, and 9 bases lay between the germline ends. Germline CDR1 reads LGHDT; CDR2 reads YNNKEL (reference sequence). CDR3 protein: CASSHYRAQPQHF. The DNA for the CDR3 is TGTGCCAGCAGCCATTACAGGGCTCAGCCCCAGCATTTT.

The genes are TRBV28 and TRBJ1-6, with 12 bases lining up with TRBD1. The CDR3 extends over 17 amino acids. V gave up 6 bases and J gave up 5 bases; unmatched junction bases: 8. The germline CDR1 and CDR2 sequences are MDHEN and SYDVKM. The chain's CDR3 is CASSLPGTGGDNSPLHF. The DNA for the CDR3 is TGTGCCAGCAGCCTACCCGGGACAGGGGGCGATAATTCACCCCTCCACTTT.

The rearrangement joins TRBV29-1 to TRBJ2-6, with unresolved D. Germline V CDR1 and CDR2: SQVTM, ANQGSEA. The ends were cut back, 8 bases at V and 0 bases at J, with 8 bases in the middle. The CDR3 contains 13 residues. CDR3 DNA sequence: TGCAGCTGCAGCCTCTCTGGGGCCAACGTCCTGACTTTC. Its translation: CSCSLSGANVLTF.

This clonotype was found a few times. The chain uses TRBV10-3 and TRBJ2-4; the D is unclear. The V gene's germline CDR1 is ENHRY and CDR2 SYGVKD. The CDR3 sequence is 17 residues long. V was clipped by 3 bases and J by 1 base, with 16 bases between them. CDR3 nucleotide sequence: TGTGCCATCAGTGAAGCACCCGGCGGTGGGGCCAAAAACATTCAGTACTTC. This sequence encodes CAISEAPGGGAKNIQYF.

Notes on this clonotype: A much larger clonotype is one base distant, so this may be a read error. V usage is TRBV19 and J usage is TRBJ2-1, with D possibly matching TRBD1 (5 bases). Looked up from germline, CDR1 is LNHDA and CDR2 is SQIVND (reference sequence). V shed 3 bases and J shed 2 bases, with 11 bases lying between them. CDR3 length equals 15 residues. For the CDR3, the DNA is TGTGCCAGTAGTATTGAGTGGGGCGCCTACAATGAGCAGTTCTTC. This translates into CASSIEWGAYNEQFF. The whole variable domain, remainder taken from reference TRBV19 and TRBJ2-1, is DGGITQSPKYLFRKEGQNVTLSCEQNLNHDAMYWYRQDPGQGLRLIYYSQIVNDFQKGDIAEGYSVSREKKESFPLTVTSAQKNPTAFYLCASSIEWGAYNEQFFGPGTRLTVL.

This clonotype was counted a few times. The chain is built from TRBV4-3 and TRBJ2-7; weak D call: TRBD1 (6 bases). Germline assignment: CDR1 LGHNA and CDR2 YSLEER. Trimming cost V 2 bases and J 2 bases, with 13 bases left between them. The CDR3 runs 15 residues. Here the CDR3 reads CASSQRTTGTYEQYF. The CDR3 DNA reads as TGCGCCAGCAGCCAAAGAACGACAGGTACCTACGAGCAGTACTTC.

This clonotype occurred many times. The gene calls are TRBV6-1 and TRBJ1-2; D is uncertain. Trimming took off 5 bases at V and 4 bases at J, with 17 bases between the two ends. This CDR3 contains 15 residues. Germline V gene data show CDR1 as MNHNS and CDR2 as SASEGT. The chain's CDR3 is CASSREGDPTYGYTF. The CDR3 bases are TGTGCCAGCAGTAGAGAGGGAGACCCTACCTATGGCTACACCTTC.

This clonotype has a handful of counts. The chain has TRBV6-5 and TRBJ1-1; D perhaps matches TRBD1 (6 bases). The CDR3 has 14 residues. The V end lost 6 bases, the J end lost 1 base, and 12 bases lay between the germline ends. Per the germline V gene, CDR1 is MNHEY and CDR2 is SVGAGI. CDR3 region: CASSTTGRNTEAFF. CDR3 bases: TGTGCCAGCAGCACTACAGGGAGGAACACTGAAGCTTTCTTT.

There are many counts of this clonotype. The V gene is TRBV5-1, the J gene TRBJ2-5, with 9 bases lining up with TRBD2. J was trimmed by 9 bases and V by 0 bases; bases with no gene match: 12. Germline CDR1 reads SGHRS; CDR2 reads YFSETQ. The CDR3 length is 16 residues. CDR3: CASSLAGLASQSAQYF. CDR3 DNA sequence: TGCGCCAGCAGCTTGGCCGGACTAGCGTCGCAATCCGCCCAGTACTTC.

This clonotype was recorded a few times. The chain joins TRBV3-1 to TRBJ1-1; tentatively, D is TRBD1 (6 bases). There are 13 residues in the CDR3. V lost 7 bases, J lost 3 bases, and 12 bases lay in between. CDR1 is LGHDT, CDR2 YNNKEL, per germline (reference sequence). The CDR3 DNA sequence: TGTGCCAGCATGAAACAGGGTTACACTGAAGCTTTCTTT. Its protein product is CASMKQGYTEAFF.

This clonotype came up a few times. CDR3 bases: TGCAGTGCTAGAGATGCGATGGCATCCTACGAGCAGTACTTC. This sequence encodes CSARDAMASYEQYF. The chain joins TRBV20-1 to TRBJ2-7; D unresolved. Trimming took 0 bases from V and 1 from J, leaving 10 bases between them. The CDR3 totals 14 residues. Germline V CDR1 and CDR2: DFQATT, SNEGSKA (reference sequence).

This chain uses TRBV20-1 with TRBJ2-1, with 7 nucleotides matching TRBD2. The CDR3 consists of 15 residues. With V trimmed by 6 bases and J by 7 bases, 15 bases remained unmatched. CDR1 and CDR2 (germline): DFQATT, SNEGSKA (reference sequence). CDR3 residues: CSASSGESGANEQFF. CDR3 coding DNA: TGCAGTGCCAGCAGCGGAGAGAGCGGGGCAAATGAGCAGTTCTTC.

The CDR3 here is CASGQQMNTEAFF. Written as DNA, the CDR3 is TGTGCCAGCGGACAGCAAATGAACACTGAAGCTTTCTTT. V is TRBV12-3 or TRBV12-4 and J is TRBJ1-1, with TRBD1 as a possible D gene (6 bases). There are 13 residues in the CDR3. V was shortened by 8 bases and J by 0 bases, with 10 bases between the two germline ends.

This clonotype was observed a handful of times. The rearrangement joins TRBV4-3 to TRBJ1-2; TRBD1 might be the D (6 bases). Germline assignment: CDR1 LGHNA and CDR2 YSLEER. Trimming cost V 4 bases and J 2 bases, with 11 bases left between them. The CDR3 sequence is 14 residues long. The DNA for the CDR3 is TGCGCCAGCAGCCCACAGGGACTAAACTATGGCTACACCTTC. Protein product: CASSPQGLNYGYTF.

The chain has TRBV3-1 and TRBJ2-7; 7 bases are shared with TRBD1. The CDR3 runs to 15 residues. J gave up 2 bases and V 0 bases, and 4 bases lay outside the gene matches. In germline, CDR1 is LGHDT, CDR2 YNNKEL (reference sequence). CDR3 in amino acids: CASSQDPGQAYEQYF. As DNA, the CDR3 is TGTGCCAGCAGCCAAGATCCAGGACAGGCCTACGAGCAGTACTTC.

This clonotype was recorded many times. This sequence joins TRBV6-5 and TRBJ1-1, with D perhaps matching TRBD1 (5 bases). The CDR3 runs to 13 residues. V gave up 3 bases and J gave up 1 base, with 6 bases separating them. Germline assignment: CDR1 MNHEY and CDR2 SVGAGI. This chain's CDR3 is CASSYGGNTEAFF. The CDR3 region has the DNA TGTGCCAGCAGTTATGGGGGGAACACTGAAGCTTTCTTT.

The genes are TRBV6-1 and TRBJ2-3; 9 bases map to TRBD1. This CDR3 comprises 14 residues. Losses at the gene ends were 8 bases for V and 4 bases for J; bases not matched to a gene: 7. Germline values: CDR1 MNHNS, CDR2 SASEGT. The CDR3 spells CASQMTGGSDTQYF. The CDR3 DNA sequence: TGTGCCAGCCAAATGACAGGGGGGTCAGATACGCAGTATTTT.

This chain links TRBV7-2 with TRBJ1-1; the D gene is possibly TRBD1 (5 bases). Germline values: CDR1 SGHTA, CDR2 FQGNSA. The CDR3 runs 14 residues. Trimming shortened V by 5 bases and J by 7 bases, and 17 bases separated the two germline ends. The CDR3, as DNA: TGTGCCAGCAGCCGAGGGCCAGGGACCCTTGAAGCTTTCTTT. Translation gives CASSRGPGTLEAFF.

In its sample, this clonotype was seen a few times. The genes are TRBV6-5 and TRBJ2-7; 11 bases line up with TRBD2. Germline CDR1 is MNHEY and CDR2 is SVGAGI. The CDR3 runs 14 residues. V lost 2 bases, J lost 6 bases, and 3 bases stayed unmatched. The DNA for the CDR3 is TGTGCCAGCAGTTACCGCCTAGCGGGGGGCGAGCAGTACTTC. It codes for CASSYRLAGGEQYF.

The chain is built from TRBV18 and TRBJ2-6; D remains ambiguous. V was shortened by 6 bases and J by 2 bases, with 14 bases between the two germline ends. CDR3 size: 16 residues. Per the germline V gene, CDR1 is KGHSH and CDR2 is LQKENI. CDR3 loop: CASSETQGAGANVLTF. Written as DNA, the CDR3 is TGTGCCAGCTCGGAGACACAAGGTGCTGGGGCCAACGTCCTGACTTTC.

This chain uses TRBV27 with TRBJ2-3, with 11 bases identical to TRBD2. CDR1 is MNHEY, CDR2 SMNVEV, per germline (reference sequence). This CDR3 spans 17 amino acids. With 5 bases clipped from V and 5 bases from J, the junction kept 12 bases outside the gene matches. For the CDR3, the DNA is TGTGCCAGCAGTCCGATAGCGGGGGGGCCGTTGGGAGATACGCAGTATTTT. Amino acids: CASSPIAGGPLGDTQYF.

This clonotype has more than one count but fewer than ten. This chain links TRBV5-1 with TRBJ2-1; perhaps TRBD1 as D (5 bases). The CDR3 has 15 residues. V lost 4 bases, J lost 7 bases, and 18 bases lay in between. Germline lookup yields CDR1 SGHRS and CDR2 YFSETQ. CDR3 DNA sequence: TGCGCCAGCAGCAATGAGGTCCAGGGTAGAAATGAGCAGTTCTTC. Its translation: CASSNEVQGRNEQFF.

The CDR3 sequence is CASSLGSPAGANVLTF. The CDR3 DNA reads TGTGCCAGCAGTTTAGGGTCCCCGGCTGGGGCCAACGTCCTGACTTTC. The chain recombines TRBV28 with TRBJ2-6; D gene ambiguous. This CDR3 is 16 amino acids long. V was pared by 2 bases and J by 2 bases, with 10 bases between. Germline values: CDR1 MDHEN, CDR2 SYDVKM.

The table lists this clonotype with a few counts. V usage is TRBV20-1 and J usage is TRBJ2-3; 9 nucleotides align to TRBD2. With V trimmed by 5 bases and J by 7 bases, 7 bases remained unmatched. The CDR3 consists of 13 residues. CDR1 is DFQATT and CDR2 is SNEGSKA in the germline V gene (reference sequence). CDR3 protein: CSASSGGLNTQYF. In DNA form, the CDR3 reads TGCAGTGCTTCCAGCGGGGGGTTGAATACGCAGTATTTT.

This clonotype was picked up a small number of times. The rearrangement joins TRBV23-1 to TRBJ2-1, with a weak D call TRBD1 (5 bases). TRBV23-1 carries the ORF label, with uncertain function. V lost 10 bases to trimming and J lost 0 bases, with 13 bases between them. The CDR3 has 14 amino acids. This CDR3 reads CATHDSSSYNEQFF. The CDR3 DNA reads as TGCGCCACCCATGACAGCTCCTCCTACAATGAGCAGTTCTTC.

This clonotype was seen a handful of times. The chain couples TRBV18 to TRBJ1-2, with TRBD1 matching 10 bases. The germline V gene encodes CDR1 KGHSH and CDR2 LQKENI. With V trimmed by 6 bases and J by 7 bases, 8 bases remained unmatched. The CDR3 loop spans 14 amino acids. The CDR3 is CASSMTGGFGGYTF. In DNA, the CDR3 is TGTGCCAGCTCGATGACAGGGGGCTTCGGTGGCTACACCTTC.

V is TRBV7-9 and J is TRBJ1-5; D is undetermined. The CDR3 consists of 18 residues. CDR1 and CDR2 (germline): SEHNR, FQNEAQ (reference sequence). Between the trimmed V and J ends, which lost 4 bases and 3 bases, there was a span of 22 bases. This CDR3 is CASSYSEVGRELNQPQHF. CDR3 sequence (DNA): TGTGCCAGCAGCTATAGTGAGGTTGGCCGGGAACTCAATCAGCCCCAGCATTTT.

This clonotype appeared many times. V usage is TRBV6-5 and J usage is TRBJ1-2, with D uncertain. CDR1 is MNHEY and CDR2 is SVGAGI in the germline V gene. V lost 4 bases to trimming and J lost 2 bases, with 14 bases between them. This CDR3 comprises 15 residues. The CDR3 is CASSLRLTGNYGYTF. The CDR3 DNA is TGTGCCAGCAGTTTACGATTGACCGGCAACTATGGCTACACCTTC.

This CDR3 is CASSLAGTGLASWNEQFF. The CDR3 DNA reads as TGTGCCAGCAGCTTAGCGGGGACGGGGCTAGCGAGTTGGAATGAGCAGTTCTTC. The genes are TRBV7-9 and TRBJ2-1, with D perhaps TRBD2 (6 bases). V lost 0 bases and J lost 7, with 22 bases in between. The germline V gene encodes CDR1 SEHNR and CDR2 FQNEAQ (reference sequence). This CDR3 is 18 amino acids long.